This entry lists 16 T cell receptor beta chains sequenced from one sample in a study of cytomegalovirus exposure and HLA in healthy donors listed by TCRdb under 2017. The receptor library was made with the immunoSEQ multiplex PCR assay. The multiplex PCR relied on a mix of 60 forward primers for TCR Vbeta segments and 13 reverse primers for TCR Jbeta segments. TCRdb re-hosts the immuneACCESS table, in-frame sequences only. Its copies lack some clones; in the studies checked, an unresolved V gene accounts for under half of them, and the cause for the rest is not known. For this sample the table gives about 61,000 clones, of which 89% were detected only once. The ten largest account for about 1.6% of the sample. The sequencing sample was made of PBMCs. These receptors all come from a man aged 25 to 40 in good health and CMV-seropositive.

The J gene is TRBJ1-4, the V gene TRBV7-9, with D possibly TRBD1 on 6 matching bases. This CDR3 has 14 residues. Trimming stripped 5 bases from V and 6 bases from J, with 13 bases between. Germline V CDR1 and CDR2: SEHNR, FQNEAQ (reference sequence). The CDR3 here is CASSPLGGDEKLFF. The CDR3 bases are TGTGCCAGCAGCCCCTTAGGGGGGGATGAAAAACTGTTTTTT.

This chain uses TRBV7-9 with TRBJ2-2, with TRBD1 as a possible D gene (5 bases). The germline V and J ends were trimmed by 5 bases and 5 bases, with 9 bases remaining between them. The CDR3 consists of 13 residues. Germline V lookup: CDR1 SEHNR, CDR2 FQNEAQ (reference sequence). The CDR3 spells CASSKQVTGELFF. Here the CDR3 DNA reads TGTGCCAGCAGCAAACAGGTGACCGGGGAGCTGTTTTTT.

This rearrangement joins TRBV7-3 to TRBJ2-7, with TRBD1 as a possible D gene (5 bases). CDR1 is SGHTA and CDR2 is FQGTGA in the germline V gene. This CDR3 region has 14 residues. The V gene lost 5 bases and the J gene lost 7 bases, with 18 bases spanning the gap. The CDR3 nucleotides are TGTGCCAGCAGCGAAAGGGGTGGGCACGGGGAGCAGTACTTC. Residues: CASSERGGHGEQYF.

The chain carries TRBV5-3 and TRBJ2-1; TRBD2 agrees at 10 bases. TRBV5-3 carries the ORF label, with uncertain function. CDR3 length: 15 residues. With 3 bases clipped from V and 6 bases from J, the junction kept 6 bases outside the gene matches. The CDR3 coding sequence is TGTGCCAGAAGCTCTACTAGCGGGAAGGGCAATGAGCAGTTCTTC. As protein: CARSSTSGKGNEQFF.

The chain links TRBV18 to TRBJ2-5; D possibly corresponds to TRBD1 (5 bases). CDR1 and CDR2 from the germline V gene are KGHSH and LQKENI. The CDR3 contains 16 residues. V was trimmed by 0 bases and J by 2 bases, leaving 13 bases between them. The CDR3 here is CASSPPRRQPQETQYF. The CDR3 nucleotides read TGTGCCAGCTCACCACCGAGACGACAGCCACAAGAGACCCAGTACTTC.

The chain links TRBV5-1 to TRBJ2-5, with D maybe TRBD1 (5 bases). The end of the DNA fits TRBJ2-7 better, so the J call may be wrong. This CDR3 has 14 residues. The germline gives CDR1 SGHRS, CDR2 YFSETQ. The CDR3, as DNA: TGCGCCAGCAGCGGAAGGACACCCACCTACGAGCAGTACTTC. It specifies CASSGRTPTYEQYF.

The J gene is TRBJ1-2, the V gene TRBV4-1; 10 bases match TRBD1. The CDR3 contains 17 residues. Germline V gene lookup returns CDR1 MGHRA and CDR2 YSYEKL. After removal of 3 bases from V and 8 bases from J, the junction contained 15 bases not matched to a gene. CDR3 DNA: TGCGCCAGCAGCCACTTAACTTTGGGACAGGGGAGAGACGGCTACACCTTC. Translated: CASSHLTLGQGRDGYTF.

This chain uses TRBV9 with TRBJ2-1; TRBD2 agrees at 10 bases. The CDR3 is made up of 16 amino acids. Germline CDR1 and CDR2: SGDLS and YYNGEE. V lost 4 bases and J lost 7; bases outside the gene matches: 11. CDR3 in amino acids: CASSPRSGRARNEQFF. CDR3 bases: TGTGCCAGCAGCCCACGGAGCGGGAGGGCCCGGAATGAGCAGTTCTTC.

In DNA form, the CDR3 reads TGTGCCAGCAGCTCAGACAGGGGGGGGAATGAGCAGTTCTTC. It yields the protein CASSSDRGGNEQFF. The chain couples TRBV7-9 to TRBJ2-1; 9 nucleotides line up with TRBD1. CDR3 length equals 14 residues. Germline-derived CDR1 and CDR2 are SEHNR and FQNEAQ (reference sequence). The J segment lost 7 bases and the V segment lost 4 bases, leaving 5 bases of the junction unmatched.

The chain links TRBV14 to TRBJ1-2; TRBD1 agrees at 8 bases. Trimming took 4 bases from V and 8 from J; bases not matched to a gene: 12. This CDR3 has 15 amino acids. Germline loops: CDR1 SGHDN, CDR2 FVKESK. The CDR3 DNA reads TGTGCCAGCAGCCTCGGACAGGGAATGGTAGTGGGCTACACCTTC. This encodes CASSLGQGMVVGYTF.

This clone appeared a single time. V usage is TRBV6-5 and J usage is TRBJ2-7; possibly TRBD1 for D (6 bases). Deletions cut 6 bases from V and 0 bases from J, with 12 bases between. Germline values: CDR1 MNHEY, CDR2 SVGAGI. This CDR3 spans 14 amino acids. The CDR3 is CASSLTGSSYEQYF. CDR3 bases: TGTGCCAGCAGCCTAACAGGGAGCTCCTACGAGCAGTACTTC.

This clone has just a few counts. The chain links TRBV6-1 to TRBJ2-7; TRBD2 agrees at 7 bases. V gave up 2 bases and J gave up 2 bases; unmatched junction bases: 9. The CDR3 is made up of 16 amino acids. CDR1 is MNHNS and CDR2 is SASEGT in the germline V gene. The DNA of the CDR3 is TGTGCCAGCAGTGAATTAGTCAACAGCGGGACCTACGAGCAGTACTTC. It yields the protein CASSELVNSGTYEQYF.

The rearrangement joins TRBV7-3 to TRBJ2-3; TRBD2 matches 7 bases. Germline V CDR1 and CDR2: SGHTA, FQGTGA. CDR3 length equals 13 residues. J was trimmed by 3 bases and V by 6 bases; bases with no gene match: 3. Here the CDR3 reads CASRLASTDTQYF. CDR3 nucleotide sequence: TGTGCCAGCAGACTAGCGTCTACAGATACGCAGTATTTT.

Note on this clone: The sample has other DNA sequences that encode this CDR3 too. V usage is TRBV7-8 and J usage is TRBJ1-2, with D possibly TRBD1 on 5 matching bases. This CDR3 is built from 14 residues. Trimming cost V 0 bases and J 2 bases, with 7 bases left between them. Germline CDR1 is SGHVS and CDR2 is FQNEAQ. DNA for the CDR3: TGTGCCAGCAGCTTAGCCCCAGGGAACTATGGCTACACCTTC. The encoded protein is CASSLAPGNYGYTF.

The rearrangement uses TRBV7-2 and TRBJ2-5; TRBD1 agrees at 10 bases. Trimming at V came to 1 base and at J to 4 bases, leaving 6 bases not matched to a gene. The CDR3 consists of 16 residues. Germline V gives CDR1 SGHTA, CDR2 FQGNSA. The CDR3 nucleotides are TGTGCCAGCAGCTTAGGGGGACAGGGGAGGCGAGAGACCCAGTACTTC. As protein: CASSLGGQGRRETQYF. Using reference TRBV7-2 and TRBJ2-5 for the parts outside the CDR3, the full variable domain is GAGVSQSPSNKVTEKGKDVELRCDPISGHTALYWYRQSLGQGLEFLIYFQGNSAPDKSGLPSDRFSAERTGGSVSTLTIQRTQQEDSAVYLCASSLGGQGRRETQYFGPGTRLLVL.

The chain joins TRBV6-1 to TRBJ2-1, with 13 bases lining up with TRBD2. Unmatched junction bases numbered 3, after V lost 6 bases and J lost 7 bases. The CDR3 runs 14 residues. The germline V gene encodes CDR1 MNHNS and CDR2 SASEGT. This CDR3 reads CASRTSGRKNEQFF. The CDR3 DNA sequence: TGTGCCAGCAGGACTAGCGGGAGGAAGAATGAGCAGTTCTTC.